The 22 T cell receptor beta chains reported below all come from one sample, sequenced in a study of monozygotic twins with inflammatory bowel disease. One entry per CDR3 protein, without DNA, is what TCRdb gives after re-calling the 5' RACE reads. The sample table includes approximately 400,000 distinct CDR3 sequences. The sample taken for sequencing was blood. The receptors here all came from a human donor with ulcerative colitis or Crohn's disease, or a healthy co-twin of an affected twin (not recorded which).

The V and J genes are TRBV11-2 and TRBJ2-1; the D call from TCRdb, TRBD1, cannot be confirmed without DNA. This CDR3 is 15 amino acids long. The V gene's germline CDR1 is SGHAT and CDR2 FQNNGV. CDR3 residues: CASSQSRVNYGEQFF.

The rearrangement uses TRBV6-1 and TRBJ2-2. CDR3 size: 14 residues. Germline V gene sequence: CDR1 MNHNS, CDR2 SASEGT. The CDR3: CASRPLGNTGELFF.

The CDR3 here is CASSFSGVEQYF. This chain uses TRBV12-3 or TRBV12-4 with TRBJ2-7; TCRdb's D call, TRBD1, is unchecked because there is no DNA. The CDR3 is made up of 12 amino acids.

V gene TRBV20-1 combines with J gene TRBJ2-4. The CDR3 has 14 amino acids. CDR1 and CDR2 (germline): DFQATT, SNEGSKA (reference sequence). CDR3 in amino acids: CSADRPLAKNIQYF.

The chain has TRBV6-2 or TRBV6-3 and TRBJ2-1; TCRdb proposes TRBD1, but this gene call is untestable without DNA. Per germline, CDR1 MNHEY and CDR2 SVGEGT. This CDR3 has 15 amino acids. The CDR3: CASSELTGRGDEQFF.

J is TRBJ2-5 and V is TRBV5-6; TCRdb outputs TRBD1, but without DNA this stays unchecked. Germline values: CDR1 SGHDT, CDR2 YYEEEE. This CDR3 spans 17 amino acids. The CDR3 reads CASSLVSARTVQETQYF.

The chain carries TRBV11-2 and TRBJ2-1; no DNA is available, so the TRBD2 call from TCRdb remains unchecked. Germline lookup yields CDR1 SGHAT and CDR2 FQNNGV. The length of the CDR3 is 14 residues. The CDR3 is CASQPQVGGLRQFF.

The chain carries TRBV11-2 and TRBJ1-5. The CDR3 is made up of 15 amino acids. The V gene's germline CDR1 is SGHAT and CDR2 FQNNGV. CDR3: CASSLSDNSNQPQHF.

The chain employs TRBV6-5 and TRBJ2-1. The CDR3 sequence is 14 residues long. CDR1 and CDR2 (germline): MNHEY, SVGAGI. The CDR3 loop is CASSYSGRYNEQFF.

The chain joins TRBV20-1 to TRBJ2-7. The CDR3 extends over 16 amino acids. CDR1 DFQATT and CDR2 SNEGSKA come from the germline V gene (reference sequence). The chain's CDR3 is CSARDHGKSSSYEQYF.

This chain links TRBV27 with TRBJ2-7; TCRdb selects TRBD1, and the lack of DNA leaves this call unchecked. Germline-derived CDR1 and CDR2 are MNHEY and SMNVEV (reference sequence). The CDR3 has 17 amino acids. CDR3 sequence: CASSPITGTGIPYEQYF.

The CDR3 sequence is CASSRPRDRDYLEQYF. The gene calls are TRBV18 and TRBJ2-7; as DNA is missing, the TRBD1 call by TCRdb cannot be tested. Germline values: CDR1 KGHSH, CDR2 LQKENI. This CDR3 spans 16 amino acids.

The chain employs TRBV28 and TRBJ2-5; TCRdb's D call, TRBD1, is unchecked because there is no DNA. This CDR3 is 12 amino acids long. The germline V gene encodes CDR1 MDHEN and CDR2 SYDVKM. This CDR3 reads CASSLNDRTQYF.

The chain joins TRBV29-1 to TRBJ1-1; TCRdb designates TRBD1, a call that cannot be tested without DNA. The CDR3 loop spans 12 amino acids. Germline assignment: CDR1 SQVTM and CDR2 ANQGSEA. The CDR3 is CSVETGNTEAFF.

The chain has TRBV20-1 and TRBJ1-2; there is no DNA to check the TCRdb D call of TRBD1. The CDR3 has 14 amino acids. Germline lookup yields CDR1 DFQATT and CDR2 SNEGSKA (reference sequence). The CDR3 loop reads CSPAEGALNYGYTF.

The chain joins TRBV25-1 to TRBJ2-2. The CDR3 totals 11 residues. CDR1 is MGHDK and CDR2 is SYGVNS in the germline V gene. This chain's CDR3 is CASSELGELFF.

The V call is TRBV28, the J call TRBJ2-2; TCRdb returns TRBD1, unconfirmable since there is no DNA. This CDR3 comprises 14 residues. Germline CDR1 is MDHEN and CDR2 is SYDVKM. CDR3 sequence: CASIGPGATGELFF.

V gene TRBV9 combines with J gene TRBJ2-7; the D call of TRBD1 rests on TCRdb alone, since no DNA is present to check it. This CDR3 has 15 amino acids. Germline V CDR1 and CDR2: SGDLS, YYNGEE. CDR3 sequence reads: CASSVEGRDVDEQYF.

V usage is TRBV27 and J usage is TRBJ2-1; TCRdb names TRBD1, which stays unverified in the absence of DNA. Looked up from germline, CDR1 is MNHEY and CDR2 is SMNVEV (reference sequence). The CDR3 spans 16 residues. CDR3 sequence reads: CASSFWGGQGAREQFF.

The chain employs TRBV5-1 and TRBJ1-4. The CDR3 length is 15 residues. The germline V gene has CDR1 SGHRS and CDR2 YFSETQ. The CDR3 spells CASSLGTTQNEKLFF. The complete variable domain, with remaining parts taken from reference TRBV5-1 and TRBJ1-4, reads KAGVTQTPRYLIKTRGQQVTLSCSPISGHRSVSWYQQTPGQGLQFLFEYFSETQRNKGNFPGRFSGRQFSNSRSEMNVSTLELGDSALYLCASSLGTTQNEKLFFGSGTQLSVL.

The chain employs TRBV27 and TRBJ1-2; TCRdb outputs TRBD1, but without DNA this stays unchecked. The CDR3 spans 14 residues. Looked up from germline, CDR1 is MNHEY and CDR2 is SMNVEV (reference sequence). CDR3 sequence: CASSFSRTGGGYTF.

The chain is built from TRBV20-1 and TRBJ2-7; lacking DNA, the TRBD2 call made by TCRdb goes unchecked. Germline V gene lookup returns CDR1 DFQATT and CDR2 SNEGSKA (reference sequence). The CDR3 has 12 amino acids. This CDR3 reads CSARGLVDEQYF.